This TCR beta chain was found in a study of blood T cells in healthy people across ages. It was with a sample-barcoded 5' primer and a J-beta primer mix that a second PCR of about 6 to 12 cycles was run. One entry per CDR3 protein, called by TCRdb with MiXCR from the 5' RACE reads. The sample has about 1.5 million distinct CDR3 sequences, approximately 40% seen once. V lost 2 bases to trimming and J lost 0 bases, with 13 bases between them. CDR3 length equals 16 residues. Germline V gives CDR1 SEHNR, CDR2 FQNEAQ (reference sequence). Sequenced: blood. This clonotype originated in a woman aged 18-30 years in good health. The genes are TRBV7-9 and TRBJ1-1, with D unresolved. In DNA, the CDR3 is TGTGCCAGCAGCTTAAGGCCAGATCGAATGAACACTGAAGCTTTCTTT. Its translation is CASSLRPDRMNTEAFF.